The rows below give T cell receptor beta chains drawn from one sample of a study of response to subunit inactivated influenza vaccine. TCRdb analysed the RT-PCR reads with MiXCR anew, one entry per CDR3 protein. The sample has about 830,000 distinct CDR3 sequences, less than 20% seen once. Sequenced here: PBMCs from blood, sampled more than 4 days after vaccination. The receptor set was obtained from a man aged 50-60 years who received an inactivated influenza vaccine. The CDR3 runs from the conserved cysteine through the conserved F or W. A D gene is named only where the DNA matches it firmly. Clone size is given for some rows only: seen once, a few or many times, or a class if the clone is expanded.

NA,NA,TRBV3-1,TRBJ2-7,TGTGCCAGCAGCCACCGGGACCTTAACCACGAGCAGTACTTC,CASSHRDLNHEQYF
NA,TRBD2,TRBV7-7,TRBJ2-2,TGTGCCTGCGGGGGGGGCACCGGGGAGCTGTTTTTT,CACGGGTGELFF
once,NA,TRBV4-2,TRBJ1-1,TGTGCCAGCAGCCACCTTGCAGGGTGGGGGGGGACCACTGAAGCTTTCTTT,CASSHLAGWGGTTEAFF
NA,TRBD1,TRBV7-9,TRBJ1-1,TGTGCCAGCAGCTCGTACAGGGGAGCGGGCACTGAAGCTTTCTTT,CASSSYRGAGTEAFF
many,NA,TRBV20-1,TRBJ2-5,TGCAGTGCTTACCTAGTGGTCGGTGAGACCCAGTACTTC,CSAYLVVGETQYF
few,NA,TRBV12-3/TRBV12-4,TRBJ1-5,TGTGCCAGCAGTTTGAACACAGATAGCAATCAGCCCCAGCATTTT,CASSLNTDSNQPQHF
NA,TRBD1,TRBV20-1,TRBJ2-7,TGCAGTGCTAATGCCGGGGACAGGGCGTACTACGAGCAGTACTTC,CSANAGDRAYYEQYF
NA,NA,TRBV6-2/TRBV6-3,TRBJ1-6,TGTGCCAGCAGTTACCGGGCGGAGCGAAGCTCCTATAATTCACCCCTCCACTTT,CASSYRAERSSYNSPLHF
few,NA,TRBV24-1,TRBJ2-1,TGTGCAGAGGGGGAGTGCTCCTACAATGAGCAGTTCTTC,CAEGECSYNEQFF
few,NA,TRBV12-3/TRBV12-4,TRBJ1-2,TGTGCCAGCAGCTATACAGGGAATGGCTACACCTTC,CASSYTGNGYTF
NA,TRBD2,TRBV12-3/TRBV12-4,TRBJ2-3,TGTGCCAGCAGTACCCTAGCGGGGCCCACAGATACGCAGTATTTT,CASSTLAGPTDTQYF
many,NA,TRBV6-1,TRBJ1-3,TGTGCCAGCAGCCCCGGACAAGTCGGAAACACCATATATTTT,CASSPGQVGNTIYF
NA,NA,TRBV20-1,TRBJ2-7,TGCAGCGCCCCGGTTCATTACGAGCAGTACTTC,CSAPVHYEQYF
NA,NA,TRBV12-3/TRBV12-4,TRBJ2-1,TGTGCCAGCAGCCGTCCTCTGTATTCCTACAATGAGCAGTTCTTC,CASSRPLYSYNEQFF
NA,TRBD1,TRBV12-3/TRBV12-4,TRBJ1-2,TGTGCCAGCAGTTGGGACAGGGGAAACTTTTACGATGGCTACACCTTC,CASSWDRGNFYDGYTF
few,NA,TRBV15,TRBJ1-1,TGTGCCACCAGCAGATCCAACACTGAAGCTTTCTTT,CATSRSNTEAFF
few,NA,TRBV24-1,TRBJ2-3,TGTGCCACCAGTGATTTTCAGGGCAGAGATACGCAGTATTTT,CATSDFQGRDTQYF
NA,TRBD2,TRBV4-1,TRBJ2-1,TGCGCCAGCAGCCAATCTTTTGGCGGGGGCAATGAGCAGTTCTTC,CASSQSFGGGNEQFF